This T cell receptor (beta chain) derives from a study of CD8 T cells in ankylosing spondylitis. A quantitative 5'-RACE method, one with molecular barcodes, was used to make TCR beta libraries. Via MiXCR, TCRdb re-called the 5' RACE reads, giving one row per CDR3 protein. The table lists fewer than 550,000 distinct CDR3 sequences, less than 6% of them singletons. Study conclusions and caveats: A motif of roughly eight highly homologous TCR beta variants was seen as apparently characteristic of ankylosing spondylitis blood.

This clonotype has at least ten counts. The antigen remains undetermined. Trimming cost V 3 bases and J 0 bases, with 12 bases left between them. Germline V gives CDR1 LNHNV, CDR2 YYDKDF (reference sequence). The CDR3 contains 16 residues. The rearrangement joins TRBV15 to TRBJ1-5, with a tentative D call TRBD1 (6 bases). Sequencing input: blood, either unsorted or a sorted T cell fraction (not recorded which). The sequence was collected from a male donor with ankylosing spondylitis. CDR3 loop: CATSRVTGYSNQPQHF. The CDR3 bases are TGTGCCACCAGCAGGGTAACAGGGTATAGCAATCAGCCCCAGCATTTT.